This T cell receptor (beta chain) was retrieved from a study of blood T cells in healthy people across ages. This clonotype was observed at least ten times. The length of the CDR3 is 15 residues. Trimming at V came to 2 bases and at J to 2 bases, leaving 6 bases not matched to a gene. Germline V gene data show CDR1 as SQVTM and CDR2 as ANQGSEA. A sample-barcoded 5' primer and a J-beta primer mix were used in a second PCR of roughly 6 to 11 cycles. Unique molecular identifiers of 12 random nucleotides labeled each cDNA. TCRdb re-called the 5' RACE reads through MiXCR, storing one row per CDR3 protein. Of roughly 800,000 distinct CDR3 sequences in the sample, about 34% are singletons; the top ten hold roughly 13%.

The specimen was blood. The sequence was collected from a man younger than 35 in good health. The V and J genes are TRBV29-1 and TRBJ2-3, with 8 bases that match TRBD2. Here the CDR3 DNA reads TGCAGCGTTGAATTAGCGGGGAGACACACAGATACGCAGTATTTT. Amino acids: CSVELAGRHTDTQYF.